This entry features one T cell receptor beta chain sequence. This sample stems from a study of T-cell reconstitution after alpha-beta-depleted transplantation in children. A library of TCRbeta sequences, prepared with unique molecular identifiers, was generated. Using its own MiXCR run on the PCR reads, TCRdb lists one record per CDR3 protein. The sample lists roughly 500,000 distinct CDR3 sequences, 32% occurring once. The source was PBMCs from the stem cell graft donor, collected from the stem cell graft. This clonotype originated in a human donor who donated a stem cell graft to a child with aplastic anemia.

Written as DNA, the CDR3 is TGTGCCAGCAGCTTAGAGGAGAGGGGGCACGAGCAGTACTTC. Translation gives CASSLEERGHEQYF. The gene calls are TRBV7-8 and TRBJ2-7; 7 positions agree with TRBD1. With V trimmed by 1 base and J by 5 bases, 5 bases remained unmatched. Germline assignment: CDR1 SGHVS and CDR2 FQNEAQ. This CDR3 contains 14 residues.